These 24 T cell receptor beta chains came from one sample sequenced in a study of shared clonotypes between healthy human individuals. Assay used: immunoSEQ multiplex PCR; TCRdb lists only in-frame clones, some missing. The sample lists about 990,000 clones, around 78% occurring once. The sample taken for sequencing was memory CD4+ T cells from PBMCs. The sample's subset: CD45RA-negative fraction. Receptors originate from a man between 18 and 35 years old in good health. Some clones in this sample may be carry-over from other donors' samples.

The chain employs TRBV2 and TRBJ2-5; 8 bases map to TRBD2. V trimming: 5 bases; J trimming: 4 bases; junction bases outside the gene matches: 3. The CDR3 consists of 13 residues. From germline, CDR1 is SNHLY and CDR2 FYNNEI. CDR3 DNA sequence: TGTGCCAGCAGTAGTCTAGCGGGAGAGACCCAGTACTTC. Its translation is CASSSLAGETQYF.

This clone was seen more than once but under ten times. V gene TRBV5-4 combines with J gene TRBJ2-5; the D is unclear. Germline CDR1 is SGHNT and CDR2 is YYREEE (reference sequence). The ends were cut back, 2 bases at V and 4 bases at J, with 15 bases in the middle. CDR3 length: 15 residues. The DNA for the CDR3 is TGTGCCAGCAGCTTTAGCCCTCCGTCCAGAGAGACCCAGTACTTC. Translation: CASSFSPPSRETQYF.

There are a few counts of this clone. The CDR3 DNA is TGTGCCAGCGCTAGGGGTCAGGATAGCAATCAGCCCCAGCATTTT. Translated: CASARGQDSNQPQHF. The chain employs TRBV6-6 and TRBJ1-5; possibly TRBD1 for D (5 bases). Per germline, CDR1 MNHNY and CDR2 SVGAGI (reference sequence). The CDR3 has 15 amino acids. Trimming removed 8 bases from V and 0 bases from J, with 14 bases in between.

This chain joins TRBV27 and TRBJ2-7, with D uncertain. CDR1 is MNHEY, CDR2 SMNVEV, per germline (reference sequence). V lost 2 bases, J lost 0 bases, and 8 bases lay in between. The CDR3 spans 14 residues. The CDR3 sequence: CASSLKLSSYEQYF. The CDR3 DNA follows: TGTGCCAGCAGTTTAAAACTTAGCTCCTACGAGCAGTACTTC.

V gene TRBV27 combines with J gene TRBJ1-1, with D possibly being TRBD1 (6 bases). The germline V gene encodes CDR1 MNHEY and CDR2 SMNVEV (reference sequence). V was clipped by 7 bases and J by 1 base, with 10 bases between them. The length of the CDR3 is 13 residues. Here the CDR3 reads CASTTGPNTEAFF. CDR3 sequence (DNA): TGTGCCAGCACAACAGGGCCGAACACTGAAGCTTTCTTT.

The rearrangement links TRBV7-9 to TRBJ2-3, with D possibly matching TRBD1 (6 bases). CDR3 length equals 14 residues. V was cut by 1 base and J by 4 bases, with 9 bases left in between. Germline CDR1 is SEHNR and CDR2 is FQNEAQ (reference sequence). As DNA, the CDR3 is TGTGCCAGCAGCTTAGACAGGGTGGCAGATACGCAGTATTTT. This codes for CASSLDRVADTQYF.

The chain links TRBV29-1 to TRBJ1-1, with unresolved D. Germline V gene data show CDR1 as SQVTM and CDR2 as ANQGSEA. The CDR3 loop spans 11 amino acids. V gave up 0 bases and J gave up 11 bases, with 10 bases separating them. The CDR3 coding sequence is TGCAGCGTTGAAGATAAAGGGAGGGCTTTCTTT. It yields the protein CSVEDKGRAFF.

The CDR3 reads CASSYTPGGGELFF. Here the CDR3 DNA reads TGTGCCAGCAGCTATACTCCTGGCGGCGGGGAGCTGTTTTTT. The chain is built from TRBV2 and TRBJ2-2; D is ambiguous. The CDR3 covers 14 residues. Per germline, CDR1 SNHLY and CDR2 FYNNEI. Trimming cost V 6 bases and J 7 bases, with 15 bases left between them.

In DNA form, the CDR3 reads TGTGCCAGCAGTTTTTCGGGTGGTGAGCAGTTCTTC. Its translation is CASSFSGGEQFF. V is TRBV28 and J is TRBJ2-1, with no clear D. Germline CDR1 MDHEN, CDR2 SYDVKM. Trimming cost V 3 bases and J 9 bases, with 9 bases left between them. This CDR3 region has 12 residues.

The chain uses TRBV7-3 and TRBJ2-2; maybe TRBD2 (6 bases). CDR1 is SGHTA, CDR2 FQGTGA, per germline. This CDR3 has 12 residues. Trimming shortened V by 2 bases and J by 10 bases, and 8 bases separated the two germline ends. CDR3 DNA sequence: TGTGCCAGCAGCTTAGGGGAGGAGGAGCTGTTTTTT. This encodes CASSLGEEELFF.

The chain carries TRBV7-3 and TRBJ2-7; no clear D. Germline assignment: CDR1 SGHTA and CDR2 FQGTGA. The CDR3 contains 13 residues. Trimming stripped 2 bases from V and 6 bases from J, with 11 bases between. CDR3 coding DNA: TGTGCCAGCAGCTTAGACCCCTATGGCGAGCAGTACTTC. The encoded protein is CASSLDPYGEQYF.

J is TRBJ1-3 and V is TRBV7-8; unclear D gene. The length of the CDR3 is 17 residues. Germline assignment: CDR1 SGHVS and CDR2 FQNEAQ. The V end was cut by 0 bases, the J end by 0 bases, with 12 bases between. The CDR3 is CASSLARVPLSGNTIYF. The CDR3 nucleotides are TGTGCCAGCAGCTTAGCGAGAGTTCCCCTCTCTGGAAACACCATATATTTT.

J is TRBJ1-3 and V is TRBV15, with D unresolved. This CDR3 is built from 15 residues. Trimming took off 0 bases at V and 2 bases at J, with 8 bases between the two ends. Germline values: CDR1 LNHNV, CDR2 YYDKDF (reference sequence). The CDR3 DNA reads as TGTGCCACCAGCAGAGATGGGCAGCCTGGAAACACCATATATTTT. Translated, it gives CATSRDGQPGNTIYF.

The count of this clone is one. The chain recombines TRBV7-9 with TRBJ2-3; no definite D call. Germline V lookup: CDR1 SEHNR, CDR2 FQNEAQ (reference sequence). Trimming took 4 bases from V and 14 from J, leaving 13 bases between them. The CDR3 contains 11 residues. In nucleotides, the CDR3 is TGTGCCAGCAGCTATGTTGTGGTCCCGTATTTT. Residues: CASSYVVVPYF.

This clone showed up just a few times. CDR3 sequence reads: CASSSTGGDTQYF. CDR3 nucleotide sequence: TGCGCCAGCAGCTCCACAGGGGGGGATACGCAGTATTTT. The rearrangement uses TRBV5-1 and TRBJ2-3; TRBD1 aligns across 8 bases. CDR3 length: 13 amino acids. Unmatched junction bases numbered 3, after V lost 3 bases and J lost 6 bases. Germline V CDR1 and CDR2: SGHRS, YFSETQ.

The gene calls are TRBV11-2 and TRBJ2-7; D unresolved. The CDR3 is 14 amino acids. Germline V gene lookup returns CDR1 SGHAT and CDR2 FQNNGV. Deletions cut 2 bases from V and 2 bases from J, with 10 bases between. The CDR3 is CASSLSSKAYEQYF. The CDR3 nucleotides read TGTGCCAGCAGCTTATCATCCAAAGCCTACGAGCAGTACTTC.

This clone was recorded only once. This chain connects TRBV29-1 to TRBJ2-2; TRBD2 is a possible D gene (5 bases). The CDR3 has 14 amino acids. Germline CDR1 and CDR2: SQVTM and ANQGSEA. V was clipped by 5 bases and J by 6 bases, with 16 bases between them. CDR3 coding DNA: TGCAGCGTTCGCGGGTCCCCGACGTCCGGGGAGCTGTTTTTT. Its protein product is CSVRGSPTSGELFF.

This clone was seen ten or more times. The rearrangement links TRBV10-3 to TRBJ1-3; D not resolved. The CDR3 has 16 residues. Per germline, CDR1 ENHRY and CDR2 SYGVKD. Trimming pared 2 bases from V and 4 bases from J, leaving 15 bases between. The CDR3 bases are TGTGCCATCAGTGAGCCCGGGGAGATGGGGGGAAACACCATATATTTT. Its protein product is CAISEPGEMGGNTIYF.

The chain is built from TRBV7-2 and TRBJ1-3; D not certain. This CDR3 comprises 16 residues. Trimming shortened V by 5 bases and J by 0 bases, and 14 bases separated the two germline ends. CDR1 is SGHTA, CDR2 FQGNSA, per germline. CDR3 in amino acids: CASSLRQSGSGNTIYF. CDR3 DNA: TGTGCCAGCAGCCTCCGGCAGTCAGGCTCTGGAAACACCATATATTTT. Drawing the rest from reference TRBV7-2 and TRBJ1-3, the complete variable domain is GAGVSQSPSNKVTEKGKDVELRCDPISGHTALYWYRQSLGQGLEFLIYFQGNSAPDKSGLPSDRFSAERTGGSVSTLTIQRTQQEDSAVYLCASSLRQSGSGNTIYFGEGSWLTVV.

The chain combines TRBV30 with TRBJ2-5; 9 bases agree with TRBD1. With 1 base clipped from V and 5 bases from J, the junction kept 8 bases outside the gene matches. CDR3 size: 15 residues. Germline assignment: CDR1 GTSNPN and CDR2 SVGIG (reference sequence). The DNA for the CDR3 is TGTGCCTGGAGTGCGCCCCACAGGGGGCGGGAGACCCAGTACTTC. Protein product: CAWSAPHRGRETQYF.

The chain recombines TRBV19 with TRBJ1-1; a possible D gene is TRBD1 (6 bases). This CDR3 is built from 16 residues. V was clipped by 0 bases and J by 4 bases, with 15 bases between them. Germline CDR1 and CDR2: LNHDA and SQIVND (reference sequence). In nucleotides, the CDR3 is TGTGCCAGTAGTATAGACCCCAGGGGCCTTCGCACTGAAGCTTTCTTT. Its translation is CASSIDPRGLRTEAFF.

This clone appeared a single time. CDR3 protein: CASSFWTGGDQPQHF. CDR3 coding DNA: TGTGCCAGCAGCTTCTGGACAGGGGGCGATCAGCCCCAGCATTTT. The chain couples TRBV7-9 to TRBJ1-5; 11 nucleotides line up with TRBD1. Per germline, CDR1 SEHNR and CDR2 FQNEAQ (reference sequence). Trimming took 3 bases from V and 5 from J; bases not matched to a gene: 3. This CDR3 has 15 residues.

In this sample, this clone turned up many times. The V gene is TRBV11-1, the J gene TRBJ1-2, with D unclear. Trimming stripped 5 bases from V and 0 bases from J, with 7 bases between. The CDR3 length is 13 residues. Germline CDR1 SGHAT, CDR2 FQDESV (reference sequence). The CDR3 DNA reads TGTGCCAGCAGCATCAGTACTAACTATGGCTACACCTTC. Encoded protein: CASSISTNYGYTF.

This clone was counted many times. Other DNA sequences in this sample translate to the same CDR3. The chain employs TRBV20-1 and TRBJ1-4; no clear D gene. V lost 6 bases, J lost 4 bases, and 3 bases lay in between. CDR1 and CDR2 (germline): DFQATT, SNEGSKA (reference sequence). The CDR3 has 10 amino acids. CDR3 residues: CSAGNEKLFF. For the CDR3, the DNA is TGCAGTGCCGGTAATGAAAAACTGTTTTTT.